A selection of T cell receptor beta chains follows, all from one sample in a study of human T cells and chemical hapten exposure. From the RACE reads, TCRdb called clonotypes with MiXCR, one entry per CDR3 protein. The sample lists more than 85,000 distinct CDR3 sequences; 34% were seen once. Sample: whole blood, taken in connection with sensitization to the hapten diphenylcyclopropenone (DPC). These receptors were obtained from a man aged 35 to 55 with alopecia areata. Some clones in this sample may be carry-over from other donors' samples. CDR3s include the opening cysteine and the closing phenylalanine or tryptophan. D genes are given only for firm matches. Clone size is given for some rows only: seen once, a few or many times, or a class if the clone is expanded.

V gene	J gene	clone size	D gene	CDR3 protein	CDR3 DNA
TRBV20-1	TRBJ2-4	.	.	CSARVRNRVGELAKNIQYF	TGCAGTGCTAGAGTCCGAAACAGGGTGGGGGAACTAGCCAAAAACATTCAGTACTTC
TRBV25-1	TRBJ2-3	once	TRBD2	CASSEFIIAGGPTDTQYF	TGTGCCAGCAGTGAGTTCATCATAGCGGGAGGGCCGACAGATACGCAGTATTTT
TRBV5-4	TRBJ2-3	few	TRBD1	CASSLGQGALTDTQYF	TGTGCCAGCAGCCTGGGACAGGGGGCGCTTACAGATACGCAGTATTTT
TRBV12-3/TRBV12-4	TRBJ1-4	.	.	CASRPGRATNEKLFF	TGTGCCAGCAGACCCGGACGGGCAACTAATGAAAAACTGTTTTTT
TRBV7-2	TRBJ2-1	.	.	CASSLAANNEQFF	TGTGCCAGCAGCTTAGCCGCAAACAATGAGCAGTTCTTC
TRBV6-6	TRBJ2-1	.	.	CASRPGSRMGEQFF	TGTGCCAGCAGGCCGGGCTCTAGAATGGGTGAGCAGTTCTTC
TRBV6-5	TRBJ2-6	few	.	CASTGSGANVLTF	TGTGCCAGCACTGGCTCTGGGGCCAACGTCCTGACTTTC
TRBV2	TRBJ1-5	.	TRBD1	CATTGTGGNQPQHF	TGTGCCACCACCGGGACAGGGGGAAATCAGCCCCAGCATTTT
TRBV12-3/TRBV12-4	TRBJ2-5	.	.	CASSQRQGGETQYF	TGTGCCAGCAGCCAAAGACAGGGAGGAGAGACCCAGTACTTC
TRBV15	TRBJ1-6	.	TRBD1	CATSRGEGQGNSPLHF	TGTGCCACCAGCAGAGGAGAAGGACAGGGAAATTCACCCCTCCACTTT
TRBV20-1	TRBJ2-3	few	TRBD2	CSARASGRVPDTQYF	TGCAGTGCTAGGGCGAGCGGGAGGGTTCCAGATACGCAGTATTTT
TRBV7-2	TRBJ2-5	.	TRBD2	CASSPSSGRAYETQYF	TGTGCCAGCAGCCCCTCTAGCGGGAGGGCCTATGAGACCCAGTACTTC
TRBV7-9	TRBJ2-3	few	.	CASSSVGGGDTQYF	TGTGCCAGCAGTTCAGTCGGAGGGGGTGATACGCAGTATTTT
TRBV3-1	TRBJ2-3	few	.	CASSQDGRKDTQYF	TGTGCCAGCAGCCAAGACGGGAGAAAAGATACGCAGTATTTT
TRBV14	TRBJ2-3	.	TRBD2	CASSQTSGRLTSGKDPDTQYF	TGTGCCAGCAGCCAAACCTCTGGACGGTTGACTAGCGGGAAAGACCCAGATACGCAGTATTTT
TRBV6-5	TRBJ2-7	.	TRBD1	CASSPGTGPYEQYF	TGTGCCAGCAGTCCCGGGACAGGGCCCTACGAGCAGTACTTC
TRBV3-1	TRBJ1-4	.	.	CASSQDGGAGTNEKLFF	TGTGCCAGCAGCCAAGATGGGGGGGCTGGGACTAATGAAAAACTGTTTTTT
TRBV18	TRBJ2-4	.	.	CAYGTARKKAKNIQYF	TGTGCCTACGGAACAGCCAGGAAAAAAGCCAAAAACATTCAGTACTTC
TRBV6-5	TRBJ2-2	few	.	CASSWTSTGELFF	TGTGCCAGCTCTTGGACCTCCACCGGGGAGCTGTTTTTT
TRBV20-1	TRBJ2-3	.	TRBD2	CSARDLAGDPDTQYF	TGCAGTGCTAGAGATCTGGCGGGAGACCCAGATACGCAGTATTTT
TRBV18	TRBJ2-3	.	.	CASSPPTTDTQYF	TGTGCCAGCTCACCACCGACGACAGATACGCAGTATTTT
TRBV12-3/TRBV12-4	TRBJ2-7	.	.	CASRTGSSSYEQYF	TGTGCCAGCAGGACAGGCTCGAGCTCCTACGAGCAGTACTTC
TRBV4-1	TRBJ1-1	.	.	CASSFQDRLNTEAFF	TGCGCCAGCAGCTTCCAAGACAGGCTAAACACTGAAGCTTTCTTT
TRBV5-1	TRBJ2-5	.	TRBD2	CASSLAGGSETQYF	TGCGCCAGCAGCTTGGCGGGAGGATCGGAGACCCAGTACTTC
TRBV20-1	TRBJ2-7	few	.	CSARDYKTYEQYF	TGCAGTGCTAGAGATTATAAGACCTACGAGCAGTACTTC
TRBV20-1	TRBJ2-1	.	.	CSASVFGAYNEQFF	TGCAGTGCCTCAGTTTTCGGGGCCTACAATGAGCAGTTCTTC
TRBV10-3	TRBJ1-2	.	.	CAISAQGFNYGYTF	TGTGCCATCAGTGCTCAGGGGTTTAACTATGGCTACACCTTC
TRBV20-1	TRBJ2-3	.	TRBD2	CSARILAGGTDTQYF	TGCAGTGCTAGGATTCTAGCGGGGGGAACAGATACGCAGTATTTT
TRBV14	TRBJ2-6	few	.	CASSQDLLASTGANVLTF	TGTGCCAGCAGCCAAGATCTTTTAGCCAGTACTGGGGCCAACGTCCTGACTTTC
TRBV3-1	TRBJ2-3	.	.	CASSPVRTSTDTQYF	TGTGCCAGCAGCCCGGTACGGACGAGCACAGATACGCAGTATTTT
TRBV7-6	TRBJ2-5	.	TRBD2	CASSPPAGTRSF	TGTGCCAGCAGCCCACCAGCCGGGACTAGATCCTTC
TRBV20-1	TRBJ2-3	once	TRBD2	CSARGVAGERGGTDTQYF	TGCAGTGCTAGAGGAGTAGCGGGAGAAAGGGGGGGCACAGATACGCAGTATTTT
TRBV20-1	TRBJ2-3	.	TRBD2	CSARNWRERTDTQYF	TGCAGTGCTAGAAATTGGCGGGAGAGGACAGATACGCAGTATTTT
TRBV28	TRBJ1-5	few	TRBD1	CASSGTPGQGGQPQHF	TGTGCCAGCAGTGGAACTCCGGGACAGGGGGGTCAGCCCCAGCATTTT
TRBV6-2/TRBV6-3	TRBJ2-2	.	.	CASSAAGSGELFF	TGTGCCAGCAGTGCCGCAGGGTCCGGGGAGCTGTTTTTT
TRBV30	TRBJ1-1	.	.	CAWSTNSVNTEAFF	TGTGCCTGGAGTACCAACTCGGTGAACACTGAAGCTTTCTTT
TRBV6-1	TRBJ2-7	few	.	CASSEQGFPYEQYF	TGTGCCAGCAGTGAACAGGGGTTCCCCTACGAGCAGTACTTC
TRBV5-1	TRBJ2-3	few	TRBD1	CASRPRQGPAYSTDTQYF	TGCGCCAGCAGACCCAGACAGGGGCCCGCTTATAGCACAGATACGCAGTATTTT
TRBV29-1	TRBJ2-3	.	TRBD2	CSVGPASGRADTQYF	TGCAGCGTTGGTCCTGCTAGCGGGAGAGCAGATACGCAGTATTTT
TRBV11-3	TRBJ2-4	.	TRBD2	CASSKTSGGRNIQYF	TGTGCCAGCAGCAAGACTAGCGGGGGGAGAAACATTCAGTACTTC
TRBV9	TRBJ1-5	.	.	CASSDGGNNQPQHF	TGTGCCAGCAGCGATGGAGGAAACAATCAGCCCCAGCATTTT
TRBV28	TRBJ1-2	few	TRBD1	CASRTGGASYGYTF	TGTGCCAGCAGAACAGGGGGCGCGTCATACGGCTACACCTTC
TRBV3-1	TRBJ2-2	.	.	CASSRVNTGELFF	TGTGCCAGCAGCCGAGTGAACACCGGGGAGCTGTTTTTT
TRBV20-1	TRBJ2-5	.	.	CSARDGAASQETQYF	TGCAGTGCTAGAGATGGGGCAGCGTCCCAAGAGACCCAGTACTTC
TRBV6-5	TRBJ2-5	few	TRBD2	CASSYSVAGGRETQYF	TGTGCCAGCAGTTACTCAGTAGCGGGAGGTCGTGAGACCCAGTACTTC
TRBV12-3/TRBV12-4	TRBJ2-5	few	TRBD2	CASVVLAGMGETQYF	TGTGCCAGCGTTGTGTTAGCGGGGATGGGGGAGACCCAGTACTTC
TRBV7-9	TRBJ1-1	few	.	CASSFREGDTEAFF	TGTGCCAGCAGCTTTCGCGAGGGAGACACTGAAGCTTTCTTT
TRBV19	TRBJ2-7	.	.	CASSMAGPRHEQYF	TGTGCCAGTAGTATGGCGGGCCCCAGGCACGAGCAGTACTTC
TRBV10-3	TRBJ2-3	.	TRBD1	CAISGGDTQYF	TGTGCCATCTCAGGGGGAGATACGCAGTATTTT
TRBV27	TRBJ2-1	.	.	CASNPMAGSYNEQFF	TGTGCCAGCAACCCTATGGCAGGGTCCTACAATGAGCAGTTCTTC
TRBV4-2	TRBJ2-6	.	.	CASSQRGTGANVLTF	TGTGCCAGCAGCCAGCGAGGGACTGGGGCCAACGTCCTGACTTTC
TRBV12-3/TRBV12-4	TRBJ2-1	.	TRBD1	CASSLVGQGMGEQFF	TGTGCCAGCAGTTTAGTGGGACAGGGAATGGGTGAGCAGTTCTTC
TRBV6-5	TRBJ2-7	few	.	CASSYSAADYEQYF	TGTGCCAGCAGTTACTCGGCAGCCGACTACGAGCAGTACTTC
TRBV6-2/TRBV6-3	TRBJ2-1	few	TRBD2	CASSYPGTSGRSTGGRRRYNEQFF	TGTGCCAGCAGTTACCCCGGGACTAGCGGGAGATCCACAGGAGGTAGGAGGAGGTACAATGAGCAGTTCTTC
TRBV11-3	TRBJ2-1	.	.	CASSLGSSRQSQFF	TGTGCCAGCAGCTTAGGGTCCTCCAGACAAAGTCAGTTCTTC